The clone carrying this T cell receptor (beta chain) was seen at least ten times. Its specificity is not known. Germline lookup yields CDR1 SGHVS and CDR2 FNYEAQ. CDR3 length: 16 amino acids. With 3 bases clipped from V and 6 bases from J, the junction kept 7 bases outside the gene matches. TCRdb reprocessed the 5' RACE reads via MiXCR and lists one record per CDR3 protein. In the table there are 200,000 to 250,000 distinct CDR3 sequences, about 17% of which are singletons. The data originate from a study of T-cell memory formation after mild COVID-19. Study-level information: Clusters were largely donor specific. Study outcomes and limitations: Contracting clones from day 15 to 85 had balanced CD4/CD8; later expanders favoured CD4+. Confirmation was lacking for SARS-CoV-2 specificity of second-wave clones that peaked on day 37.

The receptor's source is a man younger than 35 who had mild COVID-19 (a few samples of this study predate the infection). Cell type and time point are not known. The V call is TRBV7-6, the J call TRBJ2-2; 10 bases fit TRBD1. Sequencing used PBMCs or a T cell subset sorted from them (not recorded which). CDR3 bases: TGTGCCAGCAGCTTCGCGGGACAGGGGAGGTCCGGGGAGCTGTTTTTT. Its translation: CASSFAGQGRSGELFF.